This T cell receptor (beta chain) was captured in a study of shared clonotypes between healthy human individuals. The study's findings and limits: On the whole, naive subsets had larger estimated richness than memory subsets had. The study found lower generation probabilities in non-shared clonotypes than in those shared by all four donors.

CD45RA-negative memory and CD45RA+ naive subsets were split from the CD4+ cells. CDR1 is LNHNV, CDR2 YYDKDF, per germline (reference sequence). V was trimmed by 0 bases and J by 2 bases, leaving 8 bases between them. This CDR3 is built from 14 residues. Several immunoSEQ plates held equal portions of the genomic DNA taken from each subset. This table comes from immunoSEQ multiplex PCR, and its TCRdb copy is limited to in-frame clones, with some not included. The sample consists of about 2.5 million clones, 92% of them appearing once. This clone is a singleton in its sample. Antigen specificity is unknown.

Sequenced sample: naive CD4+ T cells from PBMCs. Subset in this sample: CD45RA+ positively selected. J is TRBJ2-7 and V is TRBV15; TRBD1 might be the D (5 bases). The receptor's source is a man between 18 and 29 years old in good health. Some clones in this sample may be carry-over from other donors' samples. CDR3 in DNA: TGTGCCACCAGCAGAGAAGACAGAGCCTACGAGCAGTACTTC. Translation: CATSREDRAYEQYF.